The 17 T cell receptor beta chains below were found in one sample sequenced in a study of Graves' ophthalmopathy and Graves' hyperthyroidism. Investigators amplified TCR beta CDR3 regions from RNA transcripts. The workflow started with a first-round RT-PCR run with HTBI primers and then moved on to a second-round multiplex PCR. TCRdb ran MiXCR on the multiplex PCR reads and lists one entry per CDR3 protein. This table holds 200,000 to 250,000 distinct CDR3 sequences, around a fifth found once. Sequencing input: peripheral blood. The receptors come from a woman in her forties or fifties with Graves' ophthalmopathy.

The chain couples TRBV27 to TRBJ1-1, with 9 bases fitting TRBD1. V was pared by 6 bases and J by 8 bases, with 1 base of the junction left unmatched. Germline V gene data show CDR1 as MNHEY and CDR2 as SMNVEV (reference sequence). CDR3 length equals 11 residues. The CDR3 sequence: CASRGQGEAFF. The CDR3 DNA reads TGTGCCAGCAGGGGACAGGGAGAAGCTTTCTTT.

The chain is built from TRBV4-2 and TRBJ1-3; TRBD1 is a possible D gene (5 bases). Trimming left V 5 bases short and J 0 bases short, with 23 bases between. This CDR3 contains 19 residues. The germline gives CDR1 LGHNA, CDR2 YNFKEQ. For the CDR3, the DNA is TGTGCCAGCAGCAAGGACGTCCGGTCCGGAGGGACCTCTGGAAACACCATATATTTT. Translating gives CASSKDVRSGGTSGNTIYF.

The chain uses TRBV12-3 or TRBV12-4 and TRBJ2-7, with TRBD2 matching 9 bases. The CDR3 is 14 residues long. Trimming removed 6 bases from V and 2 bases from J; junction bases left unmatched: 5. DNA for the CDR3: TGTGCCAGCAGCCGAGCGGGGGGCGCCTACGAGCAGTACTTC. Amino acid sequence: CASSRAGGAYEQYF.

This clonotype was found many times. V gene TRBV2 combines with J gene TRBJ2-1; D possibly corresponds to TRBD2 (5 bases). The CDR3 consists of 11 residues. Germline assignment: CDR1 SNHLY and CDR2 FYNNEI. V lost 8 bases to trimming and J lost 7 bases, with 9 bases between them. The CDR3 DNA follows: TGTGCCAGCGAACTAGGGAATGAGCAGTTCTTC. This translates into CASELGNEQFF. The full variable domain, its missing parts supplied by reference TRBV2 and TRBJ2-1, is EPEVTQTPSHQVTQMGQEVILRCVPISNHLYFYWYRQILGQKVEFLVSFYNNEISEKSEIFDDQFSVERPDGSNFTLKIRSTKLEDSAMYFCASELGNEQFFGPGTRLTVL.

This clonotype was recorded at least ten times. The chain recombines TRBV5-1 with TRBJ2-7, with 10 positions matching TRBD2. CDR3 size: 17 residues. V dropped 0 bases and J dropped 4; count of bases not matched to a gene: 10. Germline V gives CDR1 SGHRS, CDR2 YFSETQ. CDR3 sequence reads: CASSLESGRAGGYEQYF. For the CDR3, the DNA is TGCGCCAGCAGCTTGGAAAGCGGGAGGGCCGGCGGATACGAGCAGTACTTC.

This clonotype was seen many times. For the CDR3, the DNA is TGTGCCACCTCCAGGGGGTACCAAGAGACCCAGTACTTC. This sequence encodes CATSRGYQETQYF. The rearrangement links TRBV19 to TRBJ2-5; 7 nucleotides agree with TRBD1. CDR3 length: 13 residues. The V segment lost 10 bases and the J segment 0 bases; nucleotides outside the gene matches: 5. Germline V gives CDR1 LNHDA, CDR2 SQIVND (reference sequence). The full variable domain, completed using reference TRBV19 and TRBJ2-5, is DGGITQSPKYLFRKEGQNVTLSCEQNLNHDAMYWYRQDPGQGLRLIYYSQIVNDFQKGDIAEGYSVSREKKESFPLTVTSAQKNPTAFYLCATSRGYQETQYFGPGTRLLVL.

Note on this clonotype: A much more abundant neighbour one base away suggests this may be a read error. This rearrangement joins TRBV25-1 to TRBJ1-3; D is ambiguous. Germline CDR1 MGHDK, CDR2 SYGVNS. This CDR3 is built from 13 residues. CDR3 region: CASSVLGGNTTYF. CDR3 DNA: TGTGCCAGCTCGGTGTTGGGTGGAAACACCACATATTTT.

This clonotype was picked up many times. This chain joins TRBV7-6 and TRBJ1-3; no clear D. V was pared by 0 bases and J by 8 bases, with 5 bases between. Germline V gives CDR1 SGHVS, CDR2 FNYEAQ. This CDR3 has 12 amino acids. The CDR3 sequence: CASSLAGDTIYF. The CDR3 nucleotides read TGTGCCAGCAGCTTAGCAGGAGACACCATATATTTT. Full variable domain (missing parts from reference TRBV7-6 and TRBJ1-3): GAGVSQSPRYKVTKRGQDVALRCDPISGHVSLYWYRQALGQGPEFLTYFNYEAQQDKSGLPNDRFSAERPEGSISTLTIQRTEQRDSAMYRCASSLAGDTIYFGEGSWLTVV.

This clonotype showed up just a few times. V gene TRBV30 combines with J gene TRBJ2-7, with a tentative D call TRBD1 (6 bases). CDR3 length: 14 amino acids. V gave up 5 bases and J gave up 3 bases, with 17 bases separating them. Looked up from germline, CDR1 is GTSNPN and CDR2 is SVGIG (reference sequence). The CDR3 loop is CAWGGHLGVYEQYF. The CDR3 nucleotides are TGTGCCTGGGGGGGACACCTCGGGGTCTACGAGCAGTACTTC. Using reference TRBV30 and TRBJ2-7 for the parts outside the CDR3, the full variable domain is SQTIHQWPATLVQPVGSPLSLECTVEGTSNPNLYWYRQAAGRGLQLLFYSVGIGQISSEVPQNLSASRPQDRQFILSSKKLLLSDSGFYLCAWGGHLGVYEQYFGPGTRLTVT.

There are many counts of this clonotype. The gene calls are TRBV20-1 and TRBJ2-5; D not certain. V shed 4 bases and J shed 2 bases, with 8 bases lying between them. This CDR3 spans 12 amino acids. Germline values: CDR1 DFQATT, CDR2 SNEGSKA (reference sequence). CDR3 nucleotides: TGCAGTGCTAACCGGGCTCAAGAGACCCAGTACTTC. This translates into CSANRAQETQYF.

This chain joins TRBV28 and TRBJ2-7, with 9 bases that match TRBD1. The CDR3 spans 15 residues. Unmatched junction bases numbered 8, after V lost 6 bases and J lost 2 bases. Germline V lookup: CDR1 MDHEN, CDR2 SYDVKM. CDR3 region: CASRLGGTGPYEQYF. CDR3 coding DNA: TGTGCCAGCAGGCTGGGGGGGACAGGGCCCTACGAGCAGTACTTC.

This clonotype turned up a few times. V usage is TRBV18 and J usage is TRBJ1-2; the D gene is possibly TRBD1 (5 bases). Germline V gene sequence: CDR1 KGHSH, CDR2 LQKENI. Trimming cost V 3 bases and J 8 bases, with 16 bases left between them. The CDR3 runs to 14 residues. The CDR3 DNA reads TGTGCCAGCTCACCCCCGGGGGATTTTGGGGGCTACACCTTC. It yields the protein CASSPPGDFGGYTF.

This chain joins TRBV12-3 or TRBV12-4 and TRBJ2-7; 7 bases match TRBD1. Trimming at V came to 6 bases and at J to 2 bases, leaving 10 bases not matched to a gene. This CDR3 has 15 residues. CDR3: CASSRTRQGTYEQYF. The DNA for the CDR3 is TGTGCCAGCAGCCGTACCCGACAGGGTACCTACGAGCAGTACTTC.

This clonotype was seen a handful of times. The chain has TRBV14 and TRBJ1-3; D might be TRBD1 (6 bases). Trimming took 0 bases from V and 1 from J, leaving 7 bases between them. CDR1 and CDR2 from the germline V gene are SGHDN and FVKESK. The CDR3 covers 15 residues. The CDR3 DNA reads as TGTGCCAGCAGCCAAGACAGGGGATCTGGAAACACCATATATTTT. Its translation: CASSQDRGSGNTIYF.

This clonotype appeared many times. This rearrangement joins TRBV11-2 to TRBJ2-2; D gene uncertain. The CDR3 sequence is 16 residues long. Trimming took 5 bases from V and 0 from J, leaving 13 bases between them. Germline V gives CDR1 SGHAT, CDR2 FQNNGV. The CDR3, as DNA: TGTGCCAGCAGCCCCCAGAAAATAGCGAACACCGGGGAGCTGTTTTTT. Its protein is CASSPQKIANTGELFF.

The genes are TRBV7-3 and TRBJ1-1; tentatively, D is TRBD1 (6 bases). V lost 5 bases, J lost 0 bases, and 22 bases lay in between. Germline assignment: CDR1 SGHTA and CDR2 FQGTGA. The CDR3 runs to 18 residues. CDR3 nucleotides: TGTGCCAGCAGCCAAAAAACGGGGGGCAGGAACATGAACACTGAAGCTTTCTTT. Protein sequence: CASSQKTGGRNMNTEAFF. Supplemented by reference TRBV7-3 and TRBJ1-1, the full variable domain reads GAGVSQTPSNKVTEKGKYVELRCDPISGHTALYWYRQSLGQGPEFLIYFQGTGAADDSGLPNDRFFAVRPEGSVSTLKIQRTERGDSAVYLCASSQKTGGRNMNTEAFFGQGTRLTVV.

The rearrangement uses TRBV29-1 and TRBJ1-6; the D gene is possibly TRBD1 (6 bases). CDR3 length: 13 residues. Germline V CDR1 and CDR2: SQVTM, ANQGSEA. Trimming shortened V by 6 bases and J by 5 bases, and 11 bases separated the two germline ends. The CDR3 is CSVRQDNNSPLHF. The CDR3 DNA follows: TGCAGCGTGAGACAGGATAATAATTCACCCCTCCACTTT.